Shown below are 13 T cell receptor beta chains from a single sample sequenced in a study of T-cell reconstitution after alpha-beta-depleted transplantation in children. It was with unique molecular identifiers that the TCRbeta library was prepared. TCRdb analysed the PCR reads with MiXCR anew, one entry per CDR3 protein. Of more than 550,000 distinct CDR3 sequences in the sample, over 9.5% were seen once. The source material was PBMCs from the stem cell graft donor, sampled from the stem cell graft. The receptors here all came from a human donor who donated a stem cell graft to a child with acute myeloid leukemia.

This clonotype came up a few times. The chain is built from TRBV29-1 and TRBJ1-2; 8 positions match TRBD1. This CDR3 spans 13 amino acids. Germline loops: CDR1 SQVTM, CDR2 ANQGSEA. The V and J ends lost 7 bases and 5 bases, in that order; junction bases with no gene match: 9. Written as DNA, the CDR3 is TGCAGCGCTCGCACAGGGGGAGGGTATGGCTACACCTTC. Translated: CSARTGGGYGYTF.

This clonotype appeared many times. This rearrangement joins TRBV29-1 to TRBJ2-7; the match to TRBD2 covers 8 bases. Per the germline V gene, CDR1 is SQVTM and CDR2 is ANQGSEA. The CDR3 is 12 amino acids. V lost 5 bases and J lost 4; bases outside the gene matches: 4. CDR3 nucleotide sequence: TGCAGCGTTACTAGCGGAACTTACGAGCAGTACTTC. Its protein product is CSVTSGTYEQYF.

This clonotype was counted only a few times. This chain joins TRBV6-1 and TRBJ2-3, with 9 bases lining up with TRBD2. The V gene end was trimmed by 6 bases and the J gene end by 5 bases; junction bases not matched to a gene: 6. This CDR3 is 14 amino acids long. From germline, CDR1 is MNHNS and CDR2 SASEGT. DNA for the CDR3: TGTGCCAGCAGGCGGGAGGGCCGAGGAGATACGCAGTATTTT. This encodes CASRREGRGDTQYF.

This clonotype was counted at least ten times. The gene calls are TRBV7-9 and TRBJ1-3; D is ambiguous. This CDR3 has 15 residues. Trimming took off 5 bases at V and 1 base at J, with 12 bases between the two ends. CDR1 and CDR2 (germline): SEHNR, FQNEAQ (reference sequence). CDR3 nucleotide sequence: TGTGCCAGCAGCCCCTTCGTAGGGTCTGGAAACACCATATATTTT. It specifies CASSPFVGSGNTIYF.

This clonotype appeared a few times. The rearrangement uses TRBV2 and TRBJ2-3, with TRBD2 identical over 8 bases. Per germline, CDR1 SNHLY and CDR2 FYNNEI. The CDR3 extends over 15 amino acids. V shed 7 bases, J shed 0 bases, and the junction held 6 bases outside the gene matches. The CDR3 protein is CASIGTRGSTDTQYF. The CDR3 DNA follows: TGTGCCAGCATTGGGACTAGGGGGAGCACAGATACGCAGTATTTT.

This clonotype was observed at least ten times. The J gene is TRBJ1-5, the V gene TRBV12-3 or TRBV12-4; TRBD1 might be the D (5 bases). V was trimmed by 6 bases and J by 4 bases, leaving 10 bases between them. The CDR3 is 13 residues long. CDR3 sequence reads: CASRRDGNQPQHF. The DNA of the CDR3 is TGTGCCAGCAGACGGGACGGTAATCAGCCCCAGCATTTT.

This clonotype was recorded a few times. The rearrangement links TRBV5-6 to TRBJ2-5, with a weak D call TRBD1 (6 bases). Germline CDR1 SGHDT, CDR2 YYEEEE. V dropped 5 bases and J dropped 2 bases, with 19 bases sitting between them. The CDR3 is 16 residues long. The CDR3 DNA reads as TGTGCCAGCAGTCTTCCGGGACAATCATTGCAAGAGACCCAGTACTTC. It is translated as CASSLPGQSLQETQYF. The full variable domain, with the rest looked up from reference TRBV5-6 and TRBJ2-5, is DAGVTQSPTHLIKTRGQQVTLRCSPKSGHDTVSWYQQALGQGPQFIFQYYEEEERQRGNFPDRFSGHQFPNYSSELNVNALLLGDSALYLCASSLPGQSLQETQYFGPGTRLLVL.

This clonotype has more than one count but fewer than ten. CDR3 sequence (DNA): TGTGCCAGCAGCTTCCACATGGGGAAGGGGTCGAGTGAGCAGTACTTC. Translation gives CASSFHMGKGSSEQYF. This chain uses TRBV7-2 with TRBJ2-7; D is possibly TRBD1 (5 bases). V lost 3 bases to trimming and J lost 7 bases, with 22 bases between them. Per the germline V gene, CDR1 is SGHTA and CDR2 is FQGNSA. The CDR3 has 16 residues.

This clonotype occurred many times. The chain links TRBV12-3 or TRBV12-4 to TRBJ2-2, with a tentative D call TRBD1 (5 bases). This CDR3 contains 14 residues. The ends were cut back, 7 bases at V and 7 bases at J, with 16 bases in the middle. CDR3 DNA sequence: TGTGCCAGCAATCGACAGCCGCCTGGCGGGGAGCTGTTTTTT. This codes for CASNRQPPGGELFF.

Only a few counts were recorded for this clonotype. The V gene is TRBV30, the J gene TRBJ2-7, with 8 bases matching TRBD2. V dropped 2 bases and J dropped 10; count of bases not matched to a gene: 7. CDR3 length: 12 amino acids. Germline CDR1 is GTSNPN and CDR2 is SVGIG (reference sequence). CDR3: CAWSQSGRPQYF. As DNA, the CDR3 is TGTGCCTGGAGTCAGAGCGGGAGACCACAGTACTTC.

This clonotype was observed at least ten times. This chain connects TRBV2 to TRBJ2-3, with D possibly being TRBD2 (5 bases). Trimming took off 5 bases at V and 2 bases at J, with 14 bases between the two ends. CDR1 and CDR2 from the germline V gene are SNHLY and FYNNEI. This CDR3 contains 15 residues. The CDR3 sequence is CASSIPSIVTDTQYF. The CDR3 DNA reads TGTGCCAGCAGTATCCCTAGCATTGTCACAGATACGCAGTATTTT.

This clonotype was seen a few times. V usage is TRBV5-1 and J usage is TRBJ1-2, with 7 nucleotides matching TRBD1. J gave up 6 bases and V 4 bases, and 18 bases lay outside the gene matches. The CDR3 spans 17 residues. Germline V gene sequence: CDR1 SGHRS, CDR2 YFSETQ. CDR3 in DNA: TGCGCCAGCAGCGCCGGAGGGGGCGCCGTTGGTTTGGATGGCTACACCTTC. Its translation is CASSAGGGAVGLDGYTF. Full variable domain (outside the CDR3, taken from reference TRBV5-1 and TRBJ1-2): KAGVTQTPRYLIKTRGQQVTLSCSPISGHRSVSWYQQTPGQGLQFLFEYFSETQRNKGNFPGRFSGRQFSNSRSEMNVSTLELGDSALYLCASSAGGGAVGLDGYTFGSGTRLTVV.

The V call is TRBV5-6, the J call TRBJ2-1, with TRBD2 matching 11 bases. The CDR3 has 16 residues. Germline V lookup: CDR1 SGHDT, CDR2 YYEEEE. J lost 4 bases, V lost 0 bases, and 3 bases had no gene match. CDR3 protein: CASSLGLAGQYNEQFF. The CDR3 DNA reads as TGTGCCAGCAGCTTGGGACTAGCGGGACAATACAATGAGCAGTTCTTC. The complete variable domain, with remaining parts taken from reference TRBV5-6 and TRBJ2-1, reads DAGVTQSPTHLIKTRGQQVTLRCSPKSGHDTVSWYQQALGQGPQFIFQYYEEEERQRGNFPDRFSGHQFPNYSSELNVNALLLGDSALYLCASSLGLAGQYNEQFFGPGTRLTVL.